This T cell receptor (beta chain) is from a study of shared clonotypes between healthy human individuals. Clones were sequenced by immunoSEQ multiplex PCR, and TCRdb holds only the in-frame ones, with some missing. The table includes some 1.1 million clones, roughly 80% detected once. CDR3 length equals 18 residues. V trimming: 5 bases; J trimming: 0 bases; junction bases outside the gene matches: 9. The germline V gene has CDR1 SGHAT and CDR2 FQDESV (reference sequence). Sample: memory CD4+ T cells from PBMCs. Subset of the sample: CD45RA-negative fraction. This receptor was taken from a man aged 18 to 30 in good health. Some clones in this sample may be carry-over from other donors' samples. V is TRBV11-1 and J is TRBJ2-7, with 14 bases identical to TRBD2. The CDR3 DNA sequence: TGTGCCAGCAGCCTTGGGACTAGCGGGAGTCCAACCTCCTACGAGCAGTACTTC. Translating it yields CASSLGTSGSPTSYEQYF.